A selection of T cell receptor beta chains follows, all from one sample in a study of blood T cells in healthy people across ages. From the 5' RACE reads, TCRdb called clonotypes with MiXCR, one entry per CDR3 protein. The profile covers about 580,000 distinct CDR3 sequences, with about 45% appearing a single time and around 23% taken by the ten largest. The sequenced material came from blood. The receptors come from a man older than 75 in good health. The CDR3 runs from the conserved cysteine through the conserved F or W. The D gene is left open where the match is weak. Only part of the rows carry a size: once, few, many, or a class if the clone is expanded.

TRBJ2-3,TRBV6-5,many,TRBD1,TGTGCCAGCAGTTACTCAGTTGTCGGGACAGCAGCGCGAGGTACGCAGTATTTT,CASSYSVVGTAARGTQYF
TRBJ2-5,TRBV4-2,NA,NA,TGTGCCAGCAGCCAAGGAGGGCAGGGGGGTCCCAAAGAGACCCAGTACTTC,CASSQGGQGGPKETQYF
TRBJ1-1,TRBV3-1,NA,NA,TGTGCCAGCAGCCGGGGGGGGGAGCAGAACACTGAAGCTTTCTTT,CASSRGGEQNTEAFF
TRBJ2-7,TRBV5-1,few,TRBD2,TGCGCCAGCAGCAAAGGAGGGACTAGTAGTGACAACGAGCAGTACTTC,CASSKGGTSSDNEQYF
TRBJ2-5,TRBV20-1,NA,TRBD1,TGCAGTGCTAGAGATCCACAGGGGAAATTGGGGGAGCAGTACTTC,CSARDPQGKLGEQYF
TRBJ2-3,TRBV28,few,NA,TGTGCCAGCAGTCCCCAAACAGGGACAGATACGCAGTATTTT,CASSPQTGTDTQYF
TRBJ2-5,TRBV29-1,few,NA,TGCAGCGTTGAAGGGGGTCAGGAGACCCAGTACTTC,CSVEGGQETQYF
TRBJ2-3,TRBV13,NA,TRBD2,TGTGCCAGCGGGACTAGCGGGGCCGCAGATACGCAGTATTTT,CASGTSGAADTQYF
TRBJ1-1,TRBV6-6,few,NA,TGTGCCAGCCAAAGCCCCCCGTCCGCTGCCGGCACTGAAGCTTTCTTT,CASQSPPSAAGTEAFF
TRBJ2-7,TRBV6-2/TRBV6-3,NA,TRBD2,TGTGCCAGCAAGCGGACTAGCGGACCTTACGAGCAGTACTTC,CASKRTSGPYEQYF
TRBJ2-2,TRBV6-6,NA,TRBD1,TGTGCCAGCACCCTGGGACAGATAAACGCGAACACCGGGGAGCTGTTTTTT,CASTLGQINANTGELFF
TRBJ2-7,TRBV10-3,NA,TRBD2,TGTGCCATCAGTGCCACTAGCGGGAGCTCCTACGAGCAGTACTTC,CAISATSGSSYEQYF
TRBJ2-3,TRBV2,once,NA,TGTGCCAGCAGTCCCCCCGCGGGCCAAATGACAGATACGCAGTATTTT,CASSPPAGQMTDTQYF
TRBJ2-2,TRBV12-3/TRBV12-4,few,NA,TGTGCCAGCAGTTTGCGCAGGGTGAACACCGGGGAGCTGTTTTTT,CASSLRRVNTGELFF
TRBJ2-5,TRBV6-5,many,TRBD2,TGTGCCAGCAGTTCCGGCCGGGAGGTTCATGGGACCCAGTACTTC,CASSSGREVHGTQYF
TRBJ1-2,TRBV6-6,many,NA,TGTGCCAGCAGTAAGGGCGGGGGCTACACCTTC,CASSKGGGYTF
TRBJ1-2,TRBV7-2,once,NA,TGTGCCAGCAGCTTATGGGCAGCTAACTATGGCTACACCTTC,CASSLWAANYGYTF
TRBJ2-3,TRBV10-3,NA,TRBD1,TGTGCCATCAAGGGACAGTCCACAGATACGCAGTATTTT,CAIKGQSTDTQYF
TRBJ2-4,TRBV28,few,NA,TGTGCCAGCAGTTTACAGAGCGGGTCCTCGGACATTCAGTACTTC,CASSLQSGSSDIQYF
TRBJ2-7,TRBV3-1,NA,NA,TGTGCCAGCAGCCAAGATTACGGGTCGAACTCCTACGAGCAGTACTTC,CASSQDYGSNSYEQYF
TRBJ1-2,TRBV7-2,NA,NA,TGTGCCAGCAGCTTAGGCTTTTGGGTGGCCTATGGCTACACCTTC,CASSLGFWVAYGYTF
TRBJ2-3,TRBV5-1,NA,NA,TGCGCCAGCTACCGGGACACAGACCCTAGCACAGATACGCAGTATTTT,CASYRDTDPSTDTQYF
TRBJ1-4,TRBV29-1,few,NA,TGCAGCGTTGAAAGGGGGGGAAATGAAAAACTGTTTTTT,CSVERGGNEKLFF
TRBJ2-3,TRBV24-1,NA,TRBD2,TGTGCCACCAGTGATACCGGTGGACTAGGGGCAGATACGCAGTATTTT,CATSDTGGLGADTQYF
TRBJ2-5,TRBV9,once,NA,TGTGCCAGCAGCGAGCCAGGGGCCCACAATGAGCAGTACTTC,CASSEPGAHNEQYF
TRBJ2-7,TRBV9,few,NA,TGTGCCAGCAGCGTAGCTCCGGCCTACGAGCAGTACTTC,CASSVAPAYEQYF
TRBJ2-6,TRBV10-3,NA,TRBD2,TGTGCCATCAGGGGACGGGGGGATTCGGTTTCGGACTCTGGGGCCAACGTCCTGACTTTC,CAIRGRGDSVSDSGANVLTF